This T cell receptor beta chain comes out of a study of vaccination effects on CD4 cells after COVID-19. Broader study findings: Clones arising from infection and from vaccination showed marked clonal contraction late after vaccination.

Sequencing followed a ViraFEST assay step that expanded antigen-specific CD4+ T cells with viral peptide pools. CD4+ T cells were isolated after around 10 days of culture. Nucleocapsid antibodies were negative in the vaccine recipients, who had never had SARS-CoV-2 infection. Cultivation was performed at 1.5 million to 2.5 million PBMC per well with approximately 9 IU/ml IL-2 and 10 ug/ml peptides added. Remarks on this clone: The antigen remains undetermined.

CDR3 length equals 19 residues. The germline gives CDR1 MNHEY, CDR2 SMNVEV (reference sequence). V shed 2 bases and J 0 bases; nucleotides not matched to a gene: 13. Assay: immunoSEQ multiplex PCR; the TCRdb copy retains only in-frame clones and omits some. The sample yields 20,000 to 25,000 clones, 65% to 80% seen once. The sequence derives from a human donor who received a COVID-19 vaccine. The chain employs TRBV27 and TRBJ1-1; 9 bases map to TRBD1. The source material was CD4+ T cells from PBMCs cultured with HCoV-NL63 spike peptides, sampled before COVID-19 vaccination. The CDR3 here is CASSLTGGPGEALNTEAFF. In nucleotides, the CDR3 is TGTGCCAGCAGTTTAACAGGGGGCCCCGGTGAGGCCCTGAACACTGAAGCTTTCTTT.